This T cell receptor (beta chain) stems from a study of T cells in Graves' hyperthyroidism and ophthalmopathy. Patients showing uncontrolled infection, other autoimmune disease, pregnancy or lactation were ineligible. Diagnosis rested on symptoms, serum thyroxine and TRAb, thyroid ultrasound, and orbital computed tomography. Extraction of PBMCs used around 9.6 ml of fresh peripheral blood. The CDR3 regions of TCR beta were amplified from RNA transcripts. Initially, a first-round RT-PCR of the TCR CDR3 employed the HTBI primer set. TCRdb reprocessed the multiplex PCR reads with MiXCR, giving one entry per CDR3 protein. Here the sample spans under 350,000 distinct CDR3 sequences, approximately 13% being singletons. V lost 4 bases to trimming and J lost 3 bases; unmatched junction nucleotides: 4. The CDR3 is 15 residues long. Germline CDR1 SGHNT, CDR2 YENEEA.

The sequenced sample was blood. The rearrangement joins TRBV11-3 to TRBJ2-3, with TRBD1 matching 10 bases. The TCR was taken from a middle-aged woman with Graves' ophthalmopathy. The CDR3 region is CASSSRTGGTDTQYF. The CDR3 region has the DNA TGTGCCAGCAGCTCCCGGACAGGGGGGACAGATACGCAGTATTTT.